The 9 T cell receptor beta chains below all came from one sample that was sequenced in a study of blood T cell repertoires in COVID-19. Measured with immunoSEQ multiplex PCR; TCRdb has only the in-frame clones, and not every one. The data hold some 220,000 clones, with 84% observed a single time. Sequencing was done on a sample of peripheral blood. The receptors come from a woman aged 80 or over with active or convalescent COVID-19.

J is TRBJ2-1 and V is TRBV7-2; 7 nucleotides agree with TRBD2. Per germline, CDR1 SGHTA and CDR2 FQGNSA. V lost 8 bases, J lost 7 bases, and 11 bases stayed unmatched. The CDR3 length is 14 residues. The CDR3 DNA sequence: TGTGCCAGCGGCGGGAGAAAGGGAACGAATGAGCAGTTCTTC. Its translation: CASGGRKGTNEQFF.

The rearrangement uses TRBV4-1 and TRBJ1-5, with D tentatively TRBD1 (6 bases). Germline V CDR1 and CDR2: MGHRA, YSYEKL. With 0 bases removed from V and 3 bases from J, the gap between germline ends came to 9 bases. The CDR3 runs 15 residues. CDR3 bases: TGCGCCAGCAGCCAAGAACAGGGTAACAATCAGCCCCAGCATTTT. As protein: CASSQEQGNNQPQHF.

Concerning this clone itself: Other DNA variants within this sample encode the same CDR3. This chain joins TRBV5-4 and TRBJ2-7; TRBD1 agrees at 9 bases. The CDR3 is 13 residues long. The J segment lost 3 bases and the V segment lost 3 bases, leaving 1 base of the junction unmatched. In germline, CDR1 is SGHNT, CDR2 YYREEE (reference sequence). The CDR3 loop is CASSSGQGYEQYF. In DNA, the CDR3 is TGTGCCAGCAGCTCGGGACAGGGCTACGAGCAGTACTTC. Full variable domain (missing parts from reference TRBV5-4 and TRBJ2-7): ETGVTQSPTHLIKTRGQQVTLRCSSQSGHNTVSWYQQALGQGPQFIFQYYREEENGRGNFPPRFSGLQFPNYSSELNVNALELDDSALYLCASSSGQGYEQYFGPGTRLTVT.

The genes are TRBV9 and TRBJ2-3; the match to TRBD2 covers 10 bases. This CDR3 is built from 17 residues. Germline CDR1 reads SGDLS; CDR2 reads YYNGEE. V dropped 4 bases and J dropped 5; count of bases not matched to a gene: 13. CDR3 bases: TGTGCCAGCAGCCGCGATGCACTAGCGGGGACCTTAGATACGCAGTATTTT. Residues: CASSRDALAGTLDTQYF. The full variable domain, its missing parts supplied by reference TRBV9 and TRBJ2-3, is DSGVTQTPKHLITATGQRVTLRCSPRSGDLSVYWYQQSLDQGLQFLIQYYNGEERAKGNILERFSAQQFPDLHSELNLSSLELGDSALYFCASSRDALAGTLDTQYFGPGTRLTVL.

This clone was detected once. V and J are TRBV13 and TRBJ1-6, with 9 bases that match TRBD1. Germline V gene sequence: CDR1 PRHDT, CDR2 FYEKMQ (reference sequence). The junction had 7 bases not matched to a gene; V was cut back by 4 bases and J by 9 bases. The CDR3 sequence is 15 residues long. CDR3 in amino acids: CASSWGQGVSSPLHF. The CDR3, as DNA: TGTGCCAGCAGCTGGGGACAGGGAGTTAGTTCACCCCTCCACTTT.

The chain uses TRBV30 and TRBJ1-5; tentatively, D is TRBD1 (6 bases). The V gene lost 5 bases and the J gene lost 7 bases, with 15 bases spanning the gap. The CDR3 loop spans 13 amino acids. Looked up from germline, CDR1 is GTSNPN and CDR2 is SVGIG (reference sequence). The CDR3 sequence: CAWGFRGGQPQHF. The CDR3 coding sequence is TGTGCCTGGGGATTTAGGGGGGGGCAGCCCCAGCATTTT.

This clone was found a few times. The genes are TRBV5-4 and TRBJ2-7; no clear D. Germline V CDR1 and CDR2: SGHNT, YYREEE (reference sequence). V gave up 4 bases and J gave up 0 bases, with 8 bases separating them. The CDR3 loop spans 13 amino acids. The CDR3 region is CASSPPSSYEQYF. The CDR3 DNA reads as TGTGCCAGCAGCCCACCCAGCTCCTACGAGCAGTACTTC.

This clone was detected once. The rearrangement links TRBV28 to TRBJ2-7, with D perhaps matching TRBD1 (6 bases). Germline V gene sequence: CDR1 MDHEN, CDR2 SYDVKM. V lost 5 bases, J lost 6 bases, and 8 bases lay in between. The CDR3 is 11 residues long. CDR3 protein: CASSPGVEQYF. CDR3 nucleotides: TGTGCCAGCAGTCCAGGGGTCGAGCAGTACTTC.

The chain uses TRBV9 and TRBJ2-3; 10 bases map to TRBD2. V dropped 4 bases and J dropped 5; count of bases not matched to a gene: 10. The CDR3 spans 16 residues. Germline values: CDR1 SGDLS, CDR2 YYNGEE. The DNA for the CDR3 is TGTGCCAGCAGCTCCTCAGCGGGGGGGCAAGGAGATACGCAGTATTTT. This encodes CASSSSAGGQGDTQYF.